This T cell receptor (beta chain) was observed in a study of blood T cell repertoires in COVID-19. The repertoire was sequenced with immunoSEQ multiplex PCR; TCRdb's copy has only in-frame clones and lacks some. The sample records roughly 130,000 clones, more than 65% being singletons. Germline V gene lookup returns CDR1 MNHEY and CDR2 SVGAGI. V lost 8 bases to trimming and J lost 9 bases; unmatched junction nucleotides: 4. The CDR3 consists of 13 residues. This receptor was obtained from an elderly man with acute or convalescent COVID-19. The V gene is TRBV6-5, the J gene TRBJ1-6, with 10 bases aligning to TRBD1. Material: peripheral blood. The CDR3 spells CASRDRGSSPLHF. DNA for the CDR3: TGTGCCAGCCGGGACAGGGGTAGTTCACCCCTCCACTTT.